A selection of T cell receptor beta chains follows, all from one sample in a study of T-cell memory formation after mild COVID-19. TCRdb used MiXCR to reprocess the 5' RACE reads, holding one entry per CDR3 protein. The sample contains roughly 500,000 distinct CDR3 sequences, 20% of which appear only once. The sequencing input was PBMCs or a T cell subset sorted from them (not recorded which). Source of these receptors: an adult woman who had mild COVID-19 (a few samples of this study predate the infection). Cell type and time point are not known. The CDR3 runs from the conserved cysteine through the conserved F or W. D genes are given only for firm matches. The size of a clone is reported for some rows only, either as once, few or many, or as a class for expanded clones.

NA,TRBV7-2,NA,TRBJ1-2,CASMAGPYGYTF,TGTGCCAGCATGGCAGGGCCCTATGGCTACACCTTC
TRBD1,TRBV7-3,NA,TRBJ2-2,CASSQAGTGATGELFF,TGTGCCAGCAGCCAAGCCGGGACAGGGGCCACCGGGGAGCTGTTTTTT
NA,TRBV15,NA,TRBJ1-1,CATSRALLFRTTEAFF,TGTGCCACCAGCAGAGCCCTCCTTTTCCGGACGACTGAAGCTTTCTTT
NA,TRBV19,NA,TRBJ2-1,CASRYEERSYNEQFF,TGTGCCTCCCGCTACGAGGAGCGAAGCTACAATGAGCAGTTCTTC
TRBD1,TRBV7-6,NA,TRBJ1-1,CASTQWEGTGAFF,TGTGCCAGCACCCAATGGGAGGGGACAGGGGCTTTCTTT
NA,TRBV20-1,NA,TRBJ1-1,CSAGVTALNTEAFF,TGCAGTGCCGGAGTGACAGCTTTGAACACTGAAGCTTTCTTT
TRBD1,TRBV19,NA,TRBJ1-2,CASSIDHHDRGIYGYTF,TGTGCCAGTAGTATAGATCATCACGACAGGGGGATCTATGGCTACACCTTC
NA,TRBV29-1,few,TRBJ1-5,CSVGGTSNQPQHF,TGCAGCGTTGGTGGGACCTCAAATCAGCCCCAGCATTTT
NA,TRBV3-1,NA,TRBJ2-1,CASSPRQMINEQFF,TGTGCCAGCAGCCCCCGACAGATGATCAATGAGCAGTTCTTC
NA,TRBV6-1,few,TRBJ2-5,CASSERGETQYF,TGTGCCAGCAGTGAGCGGGGAGAGACCCAGTACTTC
TRBD1,TRBV10-3,NA,TRBJ2-1,CAIRSGTGGHNEQFF,TGTGCCATCAGATCCGGGACAGGGGGACACAATGAGCAGTTCTTC
TRBD2,TRBV29-1,few,TRBJ2-1,CSVGGLAGAYNEQFF,TGCAGCGTTGGGGGACTAGCGGGGGCCTACAATGAGCAGTTCTTC
NA,TRBV25-1,few,TRBJ2-7,CASSAGPPAHEQYF,TGTGCCAGCAGTGCGGGACCCCCGGCTCACGAGCAGTACTTC
NA,TRBV6-5,NA,TRBJ2-1,CASRDGAYNEQFF,TGTGCCAGCAGGGACGGAGCCTACAATGAGCAGTTCTTC
NA,TRBV29-1,NA,TRBJ2-5,CSVLRTLQETQYF,TGCAGCGTATTAAGGACCCTTCAAGAGACCCAGTACTTC
TRBD1,TRBV7-9,few,TRBJ1-1,CASSLSPGTGMTEAFF,TGTGCCAGCAGCTTAAGCCCCGGGACAGGGATGACTGAAGCTTTCTTT
NA,TRBV20-1,NA,TRBJ2-5,CSAREVGTETQYF,TGCAGTGCTAGAGAGGTCGGAACAGAGACCCAGTACTTC
NA,TRBV20-1,many,TRBJ2-1,CSARPNEQFF,TGCAGTGCTAGACCGAATGAGCAGTTCTTC
NA,TRBV5-1,NA,TRBJ2-4,CASSLEVWGAKNIQYF,TGCGCCAGCAGCTTGGAGGTATGGGGGGCCAAAAACATTCAGTACTTC
TRBD2,TRBV5-5,NA,TRBJ2-3,CASSLPGGADTQYF,TGTGCCAGCAGCTTGCCGGGGGGGGCAGATACGCAGTATTTT
TRBD2,TRBV4-1,few,TRBJ2-7,CASSSFRGRVYEQYF,TGCGCCAGCAGCTCCTTTCGGGGGAGGGTCTACGAGCAGTACTTC
NA,TRBV12-3/TRBV12-4,NA,TRBJ1-5,CASSRRGVGSNQPQHF,TGTGCCAGCAGTAGGCGGGGGGTTGGAAGCAATCAGCCCCAGCATTTT
TRBD2,TRBV5-1,many,TRBJ2-2,CASSIAGTSGRIGELFF,TGCGCCAGCAGCATTGCCGGGACTAGCGGGAGAATCGGGGAGCTGTTTTTT
NA,TRBV23-1,many,TRBJ2-5,CASSHQALETQYF,TGCGCCAGCAGTCATCAGGCCCTGGAGACCCAGTACTTC
NA,TRBV6-1,NA,TRBJ2-7,CASSEGVRSSYEQYF,TGTGCCAGCAGTGAAGGAGTCAGGAGCTCCTACGAGCAGTACTTC
NA,TRBV3-1,NA,TRBJ1-1,CASSQWGMGVGTEAFF,TGTGCCAGCAGCCAGTGGGGGATGGGGGTTGGCACTGAAGCTTTCTTT
NA,TRBV24-1,few,TRBJ2-7,CATSDPHSGYEQYF,TGTGCCACCAGTGACCCTCACTCTGGCTACGAGCAGTACTTC
NA,TRBV20-1,many,TRBJ2-7,CSARSQEGGYEQYF,TGCAGTGCTAGAAGTCAAGAGGGGGGCTACGAGCAGTACTTC
TRBD1,TRBV7-9,NA,TRBJ1-5,CASSLSGGGNQPQHF,TGTGCCAGCAGCTTGTCAGGGGGTGGAAATCAGCCCCAGCATTTT
TRBD1,TRBV10-3,NA,TRBJ2-7,CAAGTVSYEQYF,TGTGCCGCCGGGACAGTCTCCTACGAGCAGTACTTC
NA,TRBV4-3,NA,TRBJ2-3,CASSQFGGRLDTQYF,TGCGCCAGCAGCCAATTTGGGGGGAGGCTCGATACGCAGTATTTT
TRBD1,TRBV20-1,NA,TRBJ1-3,CSARAGTDSGNTIYF,TGCAGTGCTAGGGCCGGGACAGACTCTGGAAACACCATATATTTT
TRBD1,TRBV10-3,NA,TRBJ2-1,CAISAVQGPNEQFF,TGTGCCATCAGTGCAGTACAGGGGCCGAATGAGCAGTTCTTC
TRBD1,TRBV29-1,NA,TRBJ2-7,CSVLGQGGGNEQYF,TGCAGCGTTCTAGGACAGGGTGGGGGTAACGAGCAGTACTTC
TRBD2,TRBV7-7,NA,TRBJ2-3,CASSTGLAAPTDTQYF,TGTGCTAGCAGCACGGGACTAGCCGCCCCCACAGATACGCAGTATTTT
TRBD1,TRBV13,NA,TRBJ1-6,CASSPPDQGQNSPLHF,TGTGCCAGCAGCCCGCCCGACCAGGGACAGAATTCACCCCTCCACTTT